The source of this TCR beta chain is a study of CD8 T cells in ankylosing spondylitis. General study points: Reportedly, disease-linked clones are significantly enriched in ankylosing spondylitis patients' matched synovial fluid.

Construction of TCR beta libraries was performed using quantitative 5'-RACE with molecular barcodes. Each CDR3 protein is one row after TCRdb ran MiXCR on the 5' RACE reads. The table includes 250,000 to 300,000 distinct CDR3 sequences, roughly 20% detected once. Note on this clonotype: Its specificity is not known.

Material for sequencing was blood, either unsorted or a sorted T cell fraction (not recorded which). The sequence came from a male donor with ankylosing spondylitis or in good health (not recorded which).

DNA for the CDR3: TGCAGTGCCGAGGCCTACAATGAGCAGTTCTTC. This sequence encodes CSAEAYNEQFF. The chain couples TRBV20-1 to TRBJ2-1, with D uncertain. V was pared by 6 bases and J by 2 bases, with 5 bases between. The V gene's germline CDR1 is DFQATT and CDR2 SNEGSKA (reference sequence). The CDR3 spans 11 residues.